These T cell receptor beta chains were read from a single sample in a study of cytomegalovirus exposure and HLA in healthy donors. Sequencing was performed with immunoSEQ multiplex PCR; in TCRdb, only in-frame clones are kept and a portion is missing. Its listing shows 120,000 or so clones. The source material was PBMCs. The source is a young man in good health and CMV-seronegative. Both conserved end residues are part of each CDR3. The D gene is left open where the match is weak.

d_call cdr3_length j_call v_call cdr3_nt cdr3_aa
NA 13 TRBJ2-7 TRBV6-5 TGTGCCAGCCAGAACAGGGTCTCCTACGAGCAGTACTTC CASQNRVSYEQYF
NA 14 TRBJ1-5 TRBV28 TGTGCCAGCAACACCCCGACAGGCAATCAGCCCCAGCATTTT CASNTPTGNQPQHF
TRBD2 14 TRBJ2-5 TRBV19 TGTGCCAGTAGTCCCGGGGGGGCCCAAGAGACCCAGTACTTC CASSPGGAQETQYF
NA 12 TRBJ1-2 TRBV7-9 TGTGCCAGCAGCTTAGGGCCCTATGGCTACACCTTC CASSLGPYGYTF
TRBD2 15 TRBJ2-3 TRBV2 TGTGCCAGACTCTCCGGGACTAGTAGCACAGATACGCAGTATTTT CARLSGTSSTDTQYF
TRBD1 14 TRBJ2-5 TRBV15 TGTGCCACCAGCACCTGGGACAGCCGGGGGACCCAGTACTTC CATSTWDSRGTQYF
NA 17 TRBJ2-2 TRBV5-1 TGCGCCAGCAGCATCATACGGGGCTCAGCGGGCACCGGGGAGCTGTTTTTT CASSIIRGSAGTGELFF
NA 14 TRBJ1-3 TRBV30 TGTGCCTGGGGCAGGGATAACTCTGGAAACACCATATATTTT CAWGRDNSGNTIYF
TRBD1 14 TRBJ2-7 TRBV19 TGTGCCAGTAGGGCCGACAGGGGAACCTACGAGCAGTACTTC CASRADRGTYEQYF
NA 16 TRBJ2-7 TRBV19 TGTGCCAGTAGTATAAAAGGAGGGCGGCCCTCCTACGAGCAGTACTTC CASSIKGGRPSYEQYF
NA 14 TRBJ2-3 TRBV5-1 TGCGCCAGCAGCTCCGAAGGGGGCACAGATACGCAGTATTTT CASSSEGGTDTQYF
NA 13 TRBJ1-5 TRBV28 TGTGCCAGCTATCGACAAGGAGGTCAGCCCCAGCATTTT CASYRQGGQPQHF
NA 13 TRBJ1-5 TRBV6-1 TGTGCCAGCAGTCCGGACAGAGATCAGCCCCAGCATTTT CASSPDRDQPQHF
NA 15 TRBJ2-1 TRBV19 TGTGCCAGTAGTCCTAGACTAATCTCCTACAATGAGCAGTTCTTC CASSPRLISYNEQFF
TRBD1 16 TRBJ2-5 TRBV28 TGTGCCAGCCATCTCCGGACAGGGGTATCGGTAGAGACCCAGTACTTC CASHLRTGVSVETQYF
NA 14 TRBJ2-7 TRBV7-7 TGTGCTAGCAGCTTAGATAGCGAGTCCTACGAGCAGTACTTC CASSLDSESYEQYF
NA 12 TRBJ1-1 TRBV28 TGTGCCAGCAGTCCCGGGGGGGCTGAAGCTTTCTTT CASSPGGAEAFF
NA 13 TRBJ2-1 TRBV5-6 TGTGCCAGCAGCCCAGCAGGCGTCAGGGATTGGTTCTTC CASSPAGVRDWFF
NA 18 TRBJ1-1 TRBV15 TGTGCCACCAGCAGTGCTAGGCGGGGGAGACGTCGATTGACTGAAGCTTTCTTT CATSSARRGRRRLTEAFF
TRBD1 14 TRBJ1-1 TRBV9 TGTGCCAGCAGCTCCGGGACAGAGAACACTGAAGCTTTCTTT CASSSGTENTEAFF
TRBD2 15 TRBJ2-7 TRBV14 TGTGCCAGCAGCCAGGGTAGAGCGGGAGGAGACGAGCAGTACTTC CASSQGRAGGDEQYF
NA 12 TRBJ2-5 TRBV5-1 TGCGCCAGCAGCCTTACGGGAGAGACCCAGTACTTC CASSLTGETQYF
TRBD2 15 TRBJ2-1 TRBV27 TGTGCCAGCAGTTCCAGCACAGCGGGAGTCAATGAGCAGTTCTTC CASSSSTAGVNEQFF
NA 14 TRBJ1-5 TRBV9 TGTGCCAGCAGCCGGGGGACGGAGTATCAGCCCCAGCATTTT CASSRGTEYQPQHF
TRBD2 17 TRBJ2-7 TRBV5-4 TGTGCCAGCAGCGCATTGCTAGCGGGGGGGCGGGACTACGAGCAGTACTTC CASSALLAGGRDYEQYF
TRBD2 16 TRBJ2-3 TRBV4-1 TGCGCCAGCAGACCAACCCTAGCGGGGCGTGCAGATACGCAGTATTTT CASRPTLAGRADTQYF
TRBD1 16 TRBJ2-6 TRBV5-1 TGCGCCAGCAGCTTAGGGGACAGGGCTGGGGCCAACGTCCTGACTTTC CASSLGDRAGANVLTF
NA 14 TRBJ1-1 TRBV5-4 TGTGCCAGCAGCTTAGGACAGAGGGGGACTGAAGCTTTCTTT CASSLGQRGTEAFF
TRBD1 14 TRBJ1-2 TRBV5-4 TGTGCCAGCAGGACGCCCGGGACAGGGGGCGGCTACACCTTC CASRTPGTGGGYTF
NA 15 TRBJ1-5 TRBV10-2 TGCGCCAGCAGTGTCACAGGACATAGCAATCAGCCCCAGCATTTT CASSVTGHSNQPQHF
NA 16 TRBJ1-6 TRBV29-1 TGCAGCGTTAAAGAGTACATGAGACAAAGTAATTCACCCCTCCACTTT CSVKEYMRQSNSPLHF
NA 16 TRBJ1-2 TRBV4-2 TGTGCCAGCAGCCAAGATCTACAGGACCGAAGCTATGGCTACACCTTC CASSQDLQDRSYGYTF
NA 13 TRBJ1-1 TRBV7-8 TGTGCCAGCAGCTTAAGCAGGGGCACTGAAGCTTTCTTT CASSLSRGTEAFF
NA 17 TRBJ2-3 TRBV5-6 TGTGCCAGCCACCCTGTTAGGGCCGGGACTTACACAGATACGCAGTATTTT CASHPVRAGTYTDTQYF
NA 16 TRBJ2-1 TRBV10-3 TGTGCCATCAGTGAAAGTGGCCAGGGGTCCTACAATGAGCAGTTCTTC CAISESGQGSYNEQFF
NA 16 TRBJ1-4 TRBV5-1 TGCGCCAGCAGCTTGCTGGCAGGCGCAACTAATGAAAAACTGTTTTTT CASSLLAGATNEKLFF
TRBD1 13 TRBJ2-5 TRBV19 TGTGCCAGTAGGACAGGGGGAGTAGAGACCCAGTACTTC CASRTGGVETQYF
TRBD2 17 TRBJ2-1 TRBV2 TGTGCCAGCAGGCGGACTAGCGGGAGGGCCTACTACAATGAGCAGTTCTTC CASRRTSGRAYYNEQFF
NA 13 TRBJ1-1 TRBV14 TGTGCCAGCAGACAGGGCTTGAACACTGAAGCTTTCTTT CASRQGLNTEAFF
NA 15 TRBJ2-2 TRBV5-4 TGTGCCAGCAGCCCACGACAGGCGGCGAACGGGGAGCTGTTTTTT CASSPRQAANGELFF
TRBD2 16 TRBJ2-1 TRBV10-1 TGCGCCACCCCCCCGAAGGGTGAGCGGGGGGGCAATGAGCAGTTCTTC CATPPKGERGGNEQFF
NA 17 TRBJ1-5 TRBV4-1 TGCGCCAGCAGCCAGGTCCTATCGATACCTAGCAATCAGCCCCAGCATTTT CASSQVLSIPSNQPQHF
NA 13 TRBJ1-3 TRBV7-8 TGTGCCAGCAGCTTCGGGGCTGGAAACACCATATATTTT CASSFGAGNTIYF
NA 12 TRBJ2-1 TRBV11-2 TGTGCCAGCAGCCCTAGGTGGAATGAGCAGTTCTTC CASSPRWNEQFF
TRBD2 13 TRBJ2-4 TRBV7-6 TGTGCCAGCAGCTCCTTAAGCGGGGACATTCAGTACTTC CASSSLSGDIQYF
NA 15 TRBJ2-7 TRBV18 TGTGCCAGCTCACCATCGATCGGCGGCTCCTACGAGCAGTACTTC CASSPSIGGSYEQYF
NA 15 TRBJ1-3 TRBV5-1 TGCGCCAGCAGCTTGAATACCAGATCGGGAAACACCATATATTTT CASSLNTRSGNTIYF
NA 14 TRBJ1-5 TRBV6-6 TGTGCCAGCAGTTACCGGGAACCCGATCAGCCCCAGCATTTT CASSYREPDQPQHF
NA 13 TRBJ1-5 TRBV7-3 TGTGCCAGCAGCCCGGGACTAGGTCAGCCCCAGCATTTT CASSPGLGQPQHF
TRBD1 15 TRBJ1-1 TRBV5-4 TGTGCCAGCAGCGTCGGGACAGGGGGGAACACTGAAGCTTTCTTT CASSVGTGGNTEAFF